Presented here are 10 T cell receptor delta chains from one specimen sequenced in a study of Vδ1+ human thymocytes. Overall study findings and caveats: Thymic TRG and TRD repertoires appeared highly polyclonal, with Gaussian CDR3 length distributions.

RNA was extracted from the cells and then reverse transcribed. Multiplex PCR used pooled V-gene forward primers and a constant-region reverse primer to amplify CDR3s. TCRdb re-called the multiplex PCR reads via CATT. The table includes some 27,000 delta-chain clones, about 7% detected once. These receptors' targets are unknown. Sample: Vdelta1+ gamma-delta thymocytes from the thymus. The subset: FACS-sorted CD3+ TCRalphabeta- TCRVdelta1+ TCRVdelta2- thymocytes. The receptors stem from a girl under two years old who had congenital heart surgery.

Only a few counts were recorded for this clone. The rearrangement links TRDV1 to TRDJ1; 12 positions match TRDD3. CDR3 length: 23 amino acids. Germline values: CDR1 TSWWSYY, CDR2 QGS. V lost 0 bases, J lost 0 bases, and 20 bases stayed unmatched. CDR3 amino acids: CALGELPSFLTGGYKGYTDKLIF. CDR3 coding DNA: TGTGCTCTTGGGGAACTACCCTCCTTCCTTACTGGGGGATACAAGGGGTACACCGATAAACTCATCTTT.

A few counts support this clone. The J gene is TRDJ1, the V gene TRDV1, with 9 positions matching TRDD3. CDR3 length: 21 amino acids. Losses at the gene ends were 2 bases for V and 3 bases for J; bases not matched to a gene: 22. CDR1 is TSWWSYY and CDR2 is QGS in the germline V gene. In DNA form, the CDR3 reads TGTGCTCTTGGGGAATCTCTACGCGGTACTGGGGGACTCCATTTTTCCGATAAACTCATCTTT. Its protein product is CALGESLRGTGGLHFSDKLIF.

The rearrangement joins TRDV1 to TRDJ1; 12 bases agree with TRDD3. Per the germline V gene, CDR1 is TSWWSYY and CDR2 is QGS. The junction had 28 bases not matched to a gene; V was cut back by 5 bases and J by 0 bases. The CDR3 length is 24 residues. CDR3 loop: CALGMHLFPTREGWGIRDTDKLIF. The CDR3 DNA reads TGTGCTCTTGGGATGCACCTCTTCCCCACGAGGGAGGGCTGGGGGATACGAGACACCGATAAACTCATCTTT.

The V call is TRAV29/DV5, the J call TRDJ1, with 13 bases that match TRDD3. CDR1 and CDR2 from the germline V gene are NSMFDY and ISSIKDK. V dropped 2 bases and J dropped 2; count of bases not matched to a gene: 9. The CDR3 contains 17 residues. CDR3 coding DNA: TGTGCAGCAAGAGCCCTTACTGGGGGATACGCAACCGATAAACTCATCTTT. Its translation: CAARALTGGYATDKLIF.

This clone was found a few times. An end of the junction does not agree with germline; a read error may underlie this. The chain recombines TRDV2 with TRDJ2; 10 bases fit TRDD3. Per the germline V gene, CDR1 is GEAIGNYY and CDR2 is EKD. CDR3 size: 16 residues. In nucleotides, the CDR3 is TGTGCCTGTGACACCGTGGGGGATACTTTGACAACACAACACTTCTTT. Protein sequence: CACDTVGDTLTTQHFF.

The chain links TRDV1 to TRDJ1; TRDD2 aligns across 7 bases. The CDR3 sequence is 18 residues long. Trimming removed 0 bases from V and 0 bases from J; junction bases left unmatched: 10. CDR1 TSWWSYY and CDR2 QGS come from the germline V gene. The CDR3 loop is CALGELRRVPTDTDKLIF. CDR3 coding DNA: TGTGCTCTTGGGGAACTACGGAGGGTTCCTACGGACACCGATAAACTCATCTTT.

This chain uses TRDV1 with TRDJ1; 10 bases map to TRDD3. In germline, CDR1 is TSWWSYY, CDR2 QGS. This CDR3 contains 17 residues. The trim removed 2 bases at V and 3 bases at J, leaving 9 bases unmatched. This CDR3 is CALGEVLGDRSSDKLIF. The DNA of the CDR3 is TGTGCTCTTGGGGAAGTTCTGGGGGATAGATCTTCCGATAAACTCATCTTT.

The V gene is TRDV1, the J gene TRDJ1, with TRDD2 as a possible D gene (9 bases). The V gene lost 5 bases and the J gene lost 0 bases, with 25 bases spanning the gap. Germline loops: CDR1 TSWWSYY, CDR2 QGS. CDR3 length equals 19 residues. The CDR3 here is CALGPPSYVGIRHTDKLIF. CDR3 nucleotides: TGTGCTCTTGGGCCTCCTTCCTACGTTGGGATACGCCACACCGATAAACTCATCTTT.

This clone has more than one count but fewer than ten. The chain is built from TRDV1 and TRDJ1; no firm D call. This CDR3 region has 18 residues. CDR1 and CDR2 from the germline V gene are TSWWSYY and QGS. V was clipped by 5 bases and J by 1 base, with 23 bases between them. The CDR3, as DNA: TGTGCTCTTGGGCGGGCTCGCCGTGTCTCTTACGGCACCGATAAACTCATCTTT. This gives the protein CALGRARRVSYGTDKLIF.

The table lists this clone with a few counts. V is TRDV1 and J is TRDJ1; D is uncertain. The CDR3 covers 14 residues. Germline V gives CDR1 TSWWSYY, CDR2 QGS. The CDR3 nucleotides read TGTGCCATGACCAGGTTAAGTGCTCTCGATAAACTCATCTTT. It yields the protein CAMTRLSALDKLIF.